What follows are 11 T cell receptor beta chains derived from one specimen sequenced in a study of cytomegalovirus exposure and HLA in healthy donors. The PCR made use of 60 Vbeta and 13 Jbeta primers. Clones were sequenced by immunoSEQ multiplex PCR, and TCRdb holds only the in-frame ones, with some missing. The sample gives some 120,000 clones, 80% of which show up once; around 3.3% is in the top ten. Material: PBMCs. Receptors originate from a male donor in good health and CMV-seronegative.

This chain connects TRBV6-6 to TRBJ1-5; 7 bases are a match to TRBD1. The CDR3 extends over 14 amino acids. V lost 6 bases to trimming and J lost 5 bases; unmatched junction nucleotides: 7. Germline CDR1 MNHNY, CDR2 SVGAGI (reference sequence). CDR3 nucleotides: TGTGCCAGCAGCCCCGACAGGGTACATCAGCCCCAGCATTTT. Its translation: CASSPDRVHQPQHF.

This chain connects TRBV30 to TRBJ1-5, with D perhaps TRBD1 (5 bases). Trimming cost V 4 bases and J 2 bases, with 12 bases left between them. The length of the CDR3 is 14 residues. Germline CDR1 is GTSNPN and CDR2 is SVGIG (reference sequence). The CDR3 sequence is CAWNTGVGNQPQHF. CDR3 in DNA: TGTGCCTGGAATACGGGGGTAGGCAATCAGCCCCAGCATTTT.

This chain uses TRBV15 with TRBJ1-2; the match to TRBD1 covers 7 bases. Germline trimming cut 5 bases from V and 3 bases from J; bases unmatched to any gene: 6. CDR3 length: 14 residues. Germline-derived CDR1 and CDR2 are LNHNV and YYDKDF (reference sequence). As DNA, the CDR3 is TGTGCCACCAGCGAAGGGGGCGCCGACTATGGCTACACCTTC. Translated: CATSEGGADYGYTF.

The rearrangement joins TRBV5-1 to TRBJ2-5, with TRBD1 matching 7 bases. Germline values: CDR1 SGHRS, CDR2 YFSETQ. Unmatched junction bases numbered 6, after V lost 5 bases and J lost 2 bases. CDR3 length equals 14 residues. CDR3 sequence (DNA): TGCGCCAGCAGGCTACAGGGGTCTCAAGAGACCCAGTACTTC. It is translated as CASRLQGSQETQYF.

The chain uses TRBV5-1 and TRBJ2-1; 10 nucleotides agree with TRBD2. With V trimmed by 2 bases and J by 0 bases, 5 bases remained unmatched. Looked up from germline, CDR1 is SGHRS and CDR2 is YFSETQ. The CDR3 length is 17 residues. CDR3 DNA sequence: TGCGCCAGCAGCTTTGGGGCTAGCGGGAGCTCCTACAATGAGCAGTTCTTC. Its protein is CASSFGASGSSYNEQFF.

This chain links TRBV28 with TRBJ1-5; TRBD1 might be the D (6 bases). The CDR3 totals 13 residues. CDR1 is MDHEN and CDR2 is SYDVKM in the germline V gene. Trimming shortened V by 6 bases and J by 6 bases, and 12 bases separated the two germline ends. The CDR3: CASRSGDPQPQHF. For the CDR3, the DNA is TGTGCCAGCAGATCAGGGGATCCTCAGCCCCAGCATTTT.

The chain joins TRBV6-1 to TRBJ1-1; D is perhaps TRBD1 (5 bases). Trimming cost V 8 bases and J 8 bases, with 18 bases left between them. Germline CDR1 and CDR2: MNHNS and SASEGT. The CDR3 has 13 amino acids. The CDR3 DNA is TGTGCCAGCCGGGACTCTAATTCTTTGGAAGCTTTCTTT. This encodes CASRDSNSLEAFF.

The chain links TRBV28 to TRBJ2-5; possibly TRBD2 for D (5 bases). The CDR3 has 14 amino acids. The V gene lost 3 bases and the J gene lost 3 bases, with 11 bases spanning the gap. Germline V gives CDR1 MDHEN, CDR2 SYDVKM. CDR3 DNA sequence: TGTGCCAGCAGTTTTTCGGGGTATGAAGAGACCCAGTACTTC. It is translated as CASSFSGYEETQYF.

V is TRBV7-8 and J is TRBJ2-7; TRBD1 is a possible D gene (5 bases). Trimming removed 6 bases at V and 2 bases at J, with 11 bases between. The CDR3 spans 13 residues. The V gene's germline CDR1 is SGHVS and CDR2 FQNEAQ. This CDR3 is CASRNRPAYEQYF. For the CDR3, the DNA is TGTGCCAGCAGGAACAGGCCGGCCTACGAGCAGTACTTC.

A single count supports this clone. The CDR3 protein is CASSPRPAGQPQHF. CDR3 in DNA: TGTGCCAGCAGCCCGAGACCGGCGGGTCAGCCCCAGCATTTT. The chain couples TRBV7-6 to TRBJ1-5, with no clear D. This CDR3 comprises 14 residues. The germline V gene has CDR1 SGHVS and CDR2 FNYEAQ. V shed 5 bases and J shed 6 bases, with 14 bases lying between them.

CDR3 coding DNA: TGTGCCAGCAGTCCCCGGACAGGGCGTCAGCCCCAGCATTTT. It yields the protein CASSPRTGRQPQHF. The chain employs TRBV28 and TRBJ1-5, with 8 nucleotides matching TRBD1. Germline V CDR1 and CDR2: MDHEN, SYDVKM. The CDR3 is 14 amino acids. The trim removed 5 bases at V and 6 bases at J, leaving 6 bases unmatched.